The 14 T cell receptor beta chains below were found in one sample sequenced in a study of a mutant IDH1 vaccine in newly diagnosed glioma. The time point here: baseline, week 1 (first vaccination visit). Treatment of the sample: pre-vaccination baseline after standard-of-care therapy. Profiling relied on immunoSEQ multiplex PCR, and the TCRdb table lists in-frame clones only, not all of them. Of 30,000 or so clones listed, less than 90% were seen once; the top ten hold 4% to 5.5%. Material: PBMCs, obtained from a glioma patient treated with radiotherapy, temozolomide or both. These receptors all stem from a woman between 40 and 50 years old with glioma.

The V and J genes are TRBV4-1 and TRBJ1-1; the D is unclear. Trimming cost V 2 bases and J 1 base, with 5 bases left between them. CDR3 length equals 13 residues. Germline lookup yields CDR1 MGHRA and CDR2 YSYEKL. The CDR3 DNA reads as TGCGCCAGCAGCCAATCCGGGAACACTGAAGCTTTCTTT. Translation: CASSQSGNTEAFF.

The chain has TRBV15 and TRBJ1-1, with D unresolved. Trimming cost V 0 bases and J 6 bases, with 8 bases left between them. The CDR3 runs to 13 residues. The germline CDR1 and CDR2 sequences are LNHNV and YYDKDF (reference sequence). The CDR3 bases are TGTGCCACCAGCAGAGATTTACCATCTGAAGCTTTCTTT. Its translation is CATSRDLPSEAFF.

The rearrangement links TRBV5-1 to TRBJ2-1; 10 bases line up with TRBD2. Germline assignment: CDR1 SGHRS and CDR2 YFSETQ. V was pared by 4 bases and J by 5 bases, with 6 bases of the junction left unmatched. The CDR3 spans 15 residues. This CDR3 is CASSPPSGRNNEQFF. The CDR3 DNA sequence: TGCGCCAGCAGCCCTCCTAGCGGGAGAAACAATGAGCAGTTCTTC.

The chain joins TRBV7-8 to TRBJ1-5; D not resolved. The germline V gene encodes CDR1 SGHVS and CDR2 FQNEAQ. The CDR3 spans 16 residues. Trimming shortened V by 1 base and J by 3 bases, and 13 bases separated the two germline ends. CDR3 sequence reads: CASSLGQRDFNQPQHF. Here the CDR3 DNA reads TGTGCCAGCAGCTTAGGGCAGCGAGATTTCAATCAGCCCCAGCATTTT.

V and J are TRBV6-1 and TRBJ2-7; D may be TRBD1 or TRBD2 (5 bases each). CDR3 length: 13 amino acids. Germline CDR1 is MNHNS and CDR2 is SASEGT. Trimming took 7 bases from V and 1 from J, leaving 11 bases between them. This CDR3 is CASTSGRSYEQYF. DNA of the CDR3: TGTGCCAGCACCTCGGGACGGTCCTACGAGCAGTACTTC.

The genes are TRBV7-8 and TRBJ2-5; 12 bases are shared with TRBD2. Germline V lookup: CDR1 SGHVS, CDR2 FQNEAQ. This CDR3 has 15 amino acids. Germline trimming cut 6 bases from V and 3 bases from J; bases unmatched to any gene: 5. The CDR3, as DNA: TGTGCCAGCAGAAAACTAGCGGGGGGTAAAGAGACCCAGTACTTC. Its protein product is CASRKLAGGKETQYF.

V usage is TRBV4-2 and J usage is TRBJ2-2; TRBD2 agrees at 7 bases. The germline gives CDR1 LGHNA, CDR2 YNFKEQ. V was clipped by 0 bases and J by 4 bases; unmatched bases: 5. The CDR3 has 16 residues. The CDR3 reads CASSQDGTIRTGELFF. Here the CDR3 DNA reads TGTGCCAGCAGCCAAGATGGGACTATCCGCACCGGGGAGCTGTTTTTT.

The CDR3 coding sequence is TGTGCCAGCGGGACAGGGGCTTCCTACGAGCAGTACTTC. Protein: CASGTGASYEQYF. V is TRBV6-5 and J is TRBJ2-7; 10 bases fit TRBD1. The CDR3 runs to 13 residues. The germline gives CDR1 MNHEY, CDR2 SVGAGI. V lost 8 bases, J lost 1 base, and 2 bases stayed unmatched.

This clone was seen once. The chain uses TRBV18 and TRBJ2-7, with TRBD1 matching 12 bases. Germline V gives CDR1 KGHSH, CDR2 LQKENI. The ends lost 4 bases at V and 4 bases at J; junction bases unmatched: 5. This CDR3 is built from 15 residues. CDR3 region: CASSLGTGGAYEQYF. The CDR3 DNA follows: TGTGCCAGCTCACTCGGGACAGGGGGCGCGTACGAGCAGTACTTC.

This sequence joins TRBV27 and TRBJ2-7; D is tentatively TRBD1 or TRBD2 (5 bases each). Germline V gives CDR1 MNHEY, CDR2 SMNVEV (reference sequence). This CDR3 spans 15 amino acids. The ends were cut back, 2 bases at V and 1 base at J, with 12 bases in the middle. The CDR3 loop is CASSLGPGRSYEQYF. For the CDR3, the DNA is TGTGCCAGCAGTTTAGGGCCGGGGCGTTCCTACGAGCAGTACTTC.

CDR3 in amino acids: CASSRGGPTNEKLFF. The CDR3 region has the DNA TGTGCCAGCAGTCGAGGGGGGCCTACTAATGAAAAACTGTTTTTT. The chain combines TRBV5-4 with TRBJ1-4, with D perhaps TRBD1 (6 bases). The germline gives CDR1 SGHNT, CDR2 YYREEE (reference sequence). The CDR3 is made up of 15 amino acids. V dropped 5 bases and J dropped 2 bases, with 13 bases sitting between them.

The CDR3 nucleotides are TGCGCCAGCAGCTCCTCCGGGACAACTAACTATGGCTACACCTTC. It codes for CASSSSGTTNYGYTF. The chain links TRBV5-1 to TRBJ1-2; perhaps TRBD1 as D (6 bases). Per germline, CDR1 SGHRS and CDR2 YFSETQ. The CDR3 extends over 15 amino acids. The V end lost 3 bases, the J end lost 0 bases, and 12 bases lay between the germline ends.

The chain is built from TRBV6-4 and TRBJ2-1; D is perhaps TRBD1 (6 bases). The CDR3 is 13 residues long. CDR1 is MRHNA, CDR2 SNTAGT, per germline. Deletions cut 3 bases from V and 6 bases from J, with 9 bases between. CDR3 loop: CASSDGTINEQFF. The CDR3 bases are TGTGCCAGCAGTGATGGGACAATCAATGAGCAGTTCTTC.

The J gene is TRBJ2-7, the V gene TRBV2, with D possibly TRBD2 on 5 matching bases. Germline V gene lookup returns CDR1 SNHLY and CDR2 FYNNEI. The CDR3 consists of 15 residues. Trimming stripped 7 bases from V and 0 bases from J, with 16 bases between. CDR3: CASTGGRRSSYEQYF. The CDR3 DNA sequence: TGTGCCAGCACCGGAGGTCGAAGGAGCTCCTACGAGCAGTACTTC.